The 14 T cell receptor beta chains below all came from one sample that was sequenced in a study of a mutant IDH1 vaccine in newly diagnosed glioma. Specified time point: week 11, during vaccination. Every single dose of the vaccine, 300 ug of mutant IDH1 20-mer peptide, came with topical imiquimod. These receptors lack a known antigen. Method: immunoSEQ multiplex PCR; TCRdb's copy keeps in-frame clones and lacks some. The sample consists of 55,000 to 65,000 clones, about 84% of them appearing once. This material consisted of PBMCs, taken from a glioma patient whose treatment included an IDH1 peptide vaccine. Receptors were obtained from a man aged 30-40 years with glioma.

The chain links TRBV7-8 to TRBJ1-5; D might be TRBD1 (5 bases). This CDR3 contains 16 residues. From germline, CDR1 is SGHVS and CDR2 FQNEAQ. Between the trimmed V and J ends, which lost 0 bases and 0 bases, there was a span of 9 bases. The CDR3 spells CASSLARTGSNQPQHF. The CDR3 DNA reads TGTGCCAGCAGCTTAGCGAGAACAGGTAGCAATCAGCCCCAGCATTTT.

CDR3 sequence reads: CAWRLKGAFGYTF. In DNA, the CDR3 is TGTGCCTGGAGGTTGAAGGGGGCGTTTGGCTACACCTTC. The chain uses TRBV30 and TRBJ1-2; 7 nucleotides line up with TRBD1. The V segment lost 3 bases and the J segment 7 bases; nucleotides outside the gene matches: 8. Looked up from germline, CDR1 is GTSNPN and CDR2 is SVGIG (reference sequence). The CDR3 extends over 13 amino acids.

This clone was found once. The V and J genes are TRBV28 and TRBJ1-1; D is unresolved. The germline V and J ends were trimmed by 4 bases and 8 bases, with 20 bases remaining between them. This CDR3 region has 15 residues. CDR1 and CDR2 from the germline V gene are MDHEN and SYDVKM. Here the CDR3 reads CASSSPGWQTGEAFF. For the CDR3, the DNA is TGTGCCAGCAGTTCCCCCGGTTGGCAGACTGGCGAAGCTTTCTTT.

In DNA, the CDR3 is TGTGCCAGCAGCTTCCCACGGACAGAAGTTGACTATGGCTACACCTTC. Translation: CASSFPRTEVDYGYTF. The chain employs TRBV7-9 and TRBJ1-2; possibly TRBD1 for D (6 bases). There are 16 residues in the CDR3. Deletions cut 3 bases from V and 3 bases from J, with 17 bases between. Germline V CDR1 and CDR2: SEHNR, FQNEAQ (reference sequence).

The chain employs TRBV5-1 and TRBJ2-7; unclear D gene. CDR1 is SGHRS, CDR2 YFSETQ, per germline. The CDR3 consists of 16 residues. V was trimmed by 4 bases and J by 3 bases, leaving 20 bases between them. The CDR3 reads CASSPNLSGSRYEQYF. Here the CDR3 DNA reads TGCGCCAGCAGCCCAAACCTCAGTGGCTCCCGCTACGAGCAGTACTTC.

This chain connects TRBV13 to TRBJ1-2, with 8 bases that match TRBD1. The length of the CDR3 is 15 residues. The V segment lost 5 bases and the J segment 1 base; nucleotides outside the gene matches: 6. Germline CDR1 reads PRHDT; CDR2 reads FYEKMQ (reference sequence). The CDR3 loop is CASSIQGAFNYGYTF. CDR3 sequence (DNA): TGTGCCAGCAGCATCCAGGGGGCGTTTAACTATGGCTACACCTTC.

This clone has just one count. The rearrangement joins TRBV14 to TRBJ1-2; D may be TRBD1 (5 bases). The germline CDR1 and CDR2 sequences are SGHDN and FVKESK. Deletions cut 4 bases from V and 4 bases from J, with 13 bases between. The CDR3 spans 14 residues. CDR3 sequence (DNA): TGTGCCAGCAGCCCAGGGACGTTCGGCTATGGCTACACCTTC. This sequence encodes CASSPGTFGYGYTF.

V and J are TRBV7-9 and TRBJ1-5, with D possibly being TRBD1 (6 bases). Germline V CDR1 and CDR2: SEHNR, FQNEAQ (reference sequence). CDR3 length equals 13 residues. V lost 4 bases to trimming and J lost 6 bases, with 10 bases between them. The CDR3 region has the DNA TGTGCCAGCAGCTCGGCGGGGGCTCAGCCCCAGCATTTT. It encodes CASSSAGAQPQHF.

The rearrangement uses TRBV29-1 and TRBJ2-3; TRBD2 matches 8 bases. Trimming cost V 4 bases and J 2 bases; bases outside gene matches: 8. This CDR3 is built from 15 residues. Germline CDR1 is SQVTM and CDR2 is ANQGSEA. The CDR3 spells CSVVTSGLLTDTQYF. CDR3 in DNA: TGCAGCGTTGTAACTAGCGGCCTCCTCACAGATACGCAGTATTTT.

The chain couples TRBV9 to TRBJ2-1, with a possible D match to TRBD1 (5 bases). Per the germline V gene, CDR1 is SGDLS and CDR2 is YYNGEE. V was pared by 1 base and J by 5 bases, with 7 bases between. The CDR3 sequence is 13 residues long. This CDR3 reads CASSVQGHNEQFF. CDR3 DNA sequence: TGTGCCAGCAGCGTACAGGGCCACAATGAGCAGTTCTTC.

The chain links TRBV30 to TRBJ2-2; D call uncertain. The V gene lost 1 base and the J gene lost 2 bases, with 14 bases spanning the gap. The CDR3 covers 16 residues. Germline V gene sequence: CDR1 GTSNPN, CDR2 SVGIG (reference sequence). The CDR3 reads CAWSAGTQINTGELFF. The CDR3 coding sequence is TGTGCCTGGAGTGCAGGAACCCAGATCAACACCGGGGAGCTGTTTTTT.

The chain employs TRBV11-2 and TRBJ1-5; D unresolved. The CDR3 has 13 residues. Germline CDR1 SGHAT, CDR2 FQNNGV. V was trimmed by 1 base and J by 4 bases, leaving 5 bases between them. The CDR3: CASSLGPNQPQHF. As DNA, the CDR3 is TGTGCCAGCAGCTTAGGTCCGAATCAGCCCCAGCATTTT.

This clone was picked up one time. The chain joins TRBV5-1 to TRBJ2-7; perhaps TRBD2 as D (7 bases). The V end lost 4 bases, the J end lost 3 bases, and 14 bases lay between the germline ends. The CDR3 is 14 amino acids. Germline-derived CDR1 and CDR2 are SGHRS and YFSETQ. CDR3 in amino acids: CASSPEGGFYEQYF. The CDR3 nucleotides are TGCGCCAGCAGCCCCGAGGGGGGGTTCTACGAGCAGTACTTC.

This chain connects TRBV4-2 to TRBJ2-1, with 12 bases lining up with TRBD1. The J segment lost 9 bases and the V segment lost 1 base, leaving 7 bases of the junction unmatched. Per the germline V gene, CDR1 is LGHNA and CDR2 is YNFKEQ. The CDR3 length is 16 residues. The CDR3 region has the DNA TGTGCCAGCAGCCAAGGTTGGGGACAGGGGGCATTTGAGCAGTTCTTC. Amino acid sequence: CASSQGWGQGAFEQFF.